A single sample is the source of the 27 T cell receptor beta chains below, sequenced in a study of blood T cell repertoires in COVID-19. The repertoire was sequenced with immunoSEQ multiplex PCR; TCRdb's copy has only in-frame clones and lacks some. The sample yields about 200,000 clones, roughly 85% seen once. The specimen was PBMCs or T cells enriched from blood (not recorded which). The source of these receptors is a woman in her thirties or forties with acute COVID-19.

This chain uses TRBV27 with TRBJ1-1; D might be TRBD1 (6 bases). Germline lookup yields CDR1 MNHEY and CDR2 SMNVEV (reference sequence). V dropped 2 bases and J dropped 4 bases, with 14 bases sitting between them. The CDR3 is made up of 15 amino acids. CDR3 loop: CASSLLQGSRTEAFF. In DNA form, the CDR3 reads TGTGCCAGCAGTTTACTTCAGGGGAGTCGCACTGAAGCTTTCTTT.

This clone was seen more than once but under ten times. The J gene is TRBJ1-5, the V gene TRBV5-6, with D maybe TRBD1 (5 bases). Germline loops: CDR1 SGHDT, CDR2 YYEEEE. The V end lost 1 base, the J end lost 1 base, and 9 bases lay between the germline ends. The CDR3 contains 15 residues. The CDR3 loop reads CASSLWAGSNQPQHF. CDR3 nucleotides: TGTGCCAGCAGCTTGTGGGCAGGGAGCAATCAGCCCCAGCATTTT.

This chain connects TRBV19 to TRBJ2-7, with TRBD2 matching 10 bases. CDR1 and CDR2 (germline): LNHDA, SQIVND (reference sequence). Germline trimming cut 4 bases from V and 4 bases from J; bases unmatched to any gene: 4. There are 14 residues in the CDR3. DNA of the CDR3: TGTGCCAGTAGTACTAGCGGGAGTAAGTACGAGCAGTACTTC. Protein: CASSTSGSKYEQYF.

This clone was observed a few times. The rearrangement joins TRBV2 to TRBJ1-2; D not resolved. The CDR3 runs 11 residues. Trimming cost V 4 bases and J 14 bases, with 14 bases left between them. Germline CDR1 is SNHLY and CDR2 is FYNNEI. The CDR3 nucleotides read TGTGCCAGCAGTGTGGGGAGTGAGAAAACCTTC. The encoded protein is CASSVGSEKTF.

This clone was counted between two and nine times. The chain employs TRBV3-1 (or the pseudogene TRBV3-2) and TRBJ1-1; possibly TRBD1 for D (5 bases). Trimming took 4 bases from V and 5 from J, leaving 17 bases between them. This CDR3 is built from 15 residues. In germline, CDR1 is LGHDT, CDR2 YNNKEL (reference sequence). CDR3 sequence reads: CASSRNIPQGTEAFF. The CDR3 bases are TGTGCCAGCAGCCGAAACATCCCCCAGGGAACTGAAGCTTTCTTT.

The rearrangement uses TRBV2 and TRBJ2-5, with 10 bases fitting TRBD2. The germline CDR1 and CDR2 sequences are SNHLY and FYNNEI. The CDR3 runs to 13 residues. Unmatched junction bases numbered 9, after V lost 8 bases and J lost 9 bases. CDR3 region: CASGAAGGLAQYF. DNA for the CDR3: TGTGCCAGCGGGGCAGCGGGAGGGTTAGCCCAGTACTTC. Drawing the rest from reference TRBV2 and TRBJ2-5, the complete variable domain is EPEVTQTPSHQVTQMGQEVILRCVPISNHLYFYWYRQILGQKVEFLVSFYNNEISEKSEIFDDQFSVERPDGSNFTLKIRSTKLEDSAMYFCASGAAGGLAQYFGPGTRLLVL.

The J gene is TRBJ1-3, the V gene TRBV6-5; D remains unclear. V was trimmed by 5 bases and J by 4 bases, leaving 12 bases between them. Germline V lookup: CDR1 MNHEY, CDR2 SVGAGI. This CDR3 has 14 residues. The CDR3 loop reads CASSPPAGGNTIYF. CDR3 sequence (DNA): TGTGCCAGCAGTCCCCCCGCCGGGGGAAACACCATATATTTT.

This clone appeared a single time. The CDR3 bases are TGCGCCAGCAGTGAGATTACTAGCGGGAGTAGAGGGGAGCTGTTTTTT. This sequence encodes CASSEITSGSRGELFF. V and J are TRBV10-2 and TRBJ2-2; 11 bases agree with TRBD2. Germline V lookup: CDR1 WSHSY, CDR2 SAAADI. CDR3 length equals 16 residues. V was clipped by 2 bases and J by 8 bases; unmatched bases: 7.

The rearrangement links TRBV7-2 to TRBJ1-5, with D hard to call. This CDR3 contains 14 residues. Germline CDR1 reads SGHTA; CDR2 reads FQGNSA. Between the trimmed V and J ends, which lost 3 bases and 0 bases, there was a span of 6 bases. The CDR3 spells CASSLEGSNQPQHF. The CDR3 nucleotides are TGTGCCAGCAGCTTGGAGGGTAGCAATCAGCCCCAGCATTTT.

The rearrangement uses TRBV19 and TRBJ1-6; D not resolved. CDR1 LNHDA and CDR2 SQIVND come from the germline V gene (reference sequence). Between the trimmed V and J ends, which lost 0 bases and 7 bases, there was a span of 4 bases. This CDR3 contains 13 residues. The CDR3: CASSIDLNSPLHF. The CDR3 DNA reads as TGTGCCAGTAGTATAGATCTCAATTCACCCCTCCACTTT.

V is TRBV6-5 and J is TRBJ2-5, with D possibly being TRBD1 (5 bases). Trimming took off 2 bases at V and 1 base at J, with 11 bases between the two ends. The germline V gene encodes CDR1 MNHEY and CDR2 SVGAGI. The length of the CDR3 is 15 residues. CDR3 protein: CASSYRGRPQETQYF. CDR3 nucleotides: TGTGCCAGCAGTTACAGGGGCAGACCCCAAGAGACCCAGTACTTC.

CDR3 residues: CASRIGGGGSEAFF. CDR3 bases: TGTGCCAGCAGGATAGGGGGTGGGGGTTCTGAAGCTTTCTTT. The chain uses TRBV28 and TRBJ1-1, with D possibly TRBD1 on 6 matching bases. The length of the CDR3 is 14 residues. The V end was cut by 6 bases, the J end by 6 bases, with 17 bases between. Germline V gene lookup returns CDR1 MDHEN and CDR2 SYDVKM.

Points on this clone: The DNA is omitted, as the CDR3 cannot be located on it reliably, and the CDR3 follows TCRdb's listing. The V gene is TRBV28, the J gene TRBJ2-3; the D segment call TRBD2 is taken from the table without a DNA check. The CDR3 spans 17 amino acids, including both terminal residues. In germline, CDR1 is MDHEN, CDR2 SYDVKM. CDR3 region: CASSTSGAGVGGDTQYF.

The chain uses TRBV18 and TRBJ1-1; TRBD1 might be the D (6 bases). The V and J ends lost 2 bases and 4 bases respectively, with 11 bases between them. The CDR3 loop spans 14 amino acids. Germline CDR1 is KGHSH and CDR2 is LQKENI. The CDR3 sequence is CASSPYPGATEAFF. CDR3 coding DNA: TGTGCCAGCTCACCATACCCAGGGGCCACTGAAGCTTTCTTT.

The chain links TRBV7-7 to TRBJ2-2; 12 bases fit TRBD2. J was trimmed by 6 bases and V by 5 bases; bases with no gene match: 13. CDR1 SSHAT and CDR2 FNYEAQ come from the germline V gene (reference sequence). The CDR3 has 18 residues. The CDR3 DNA reads TGTGCCAGCAGCCCCCGGTCGGCGACTAGCGGGAGCCCCGGGGAGCTGTTTTTT. Amino acids: CASSPRSATSGSPGELFF.

The chain has TRBV3-1 (or the pseudogene TRBV3-2) and TRBJ1-2; TRBD1 matches 8 bases. The germline gives CDR1 LGHDT, CDR2 YNNKEL (reference sequence). The CDR3 sequence is 15 residues long. V dropped 4 bases and J dropped 3; count of bases not matched to a gene: 7. The CDR3 bases are TGTGCCAGCAGCCCCCCAGGGGGCAGGGACTATGGCTACACCTTC. Translation: CASSPPGGRDYGYTF.

The chain combines TRBV13 with TRBJ2-7, with 8 bases aligning to TRBD2. CDR3 size: 15 residues. The germline V gene has CDR1 PRHDT and CDR2 FYEKMQ (reference sequence). Trimming cost V 2 bases and J 1 base; bases outside gene matches: 4. The CDR3 DNA sequence: TGTGCCAGCAGCTTAAGGGGCGGGAGGTCCTACGAGCAGTACTTC. This codes for CASSLRGGRSYEQYF.

This chain uses TRBV30 with TRBJ2-6; 8 positions match TRBD1. J gave up 8 bases and V 0 bases, and 3 bases lay outside the gene matches. CDR3 length: 14 amino acids. The germline V gene encodes CDR1 GTSNPN and CDR2 SVGIG (reference sequence). The CDR3 DNA reads TGTGCCTGGAGTGTACAGGGGGTGACCAACGTCCTGACTTTC. The encoded protein is CAWSVQGVTNVLTF.

J is TRBJ2-6 and V is TRBV4-1, with TRBD1 matching over 7 bases. Looked up from germline, CDR1 is MGHRA and CDR2 is YSYEKL. There are 18 residues in the CDR3. The ends lost 7 bases at V and 0 bases at J; junction bases unmatched: 12. The CDR3 protein is CASNSPGQKSSGANVLTF. Written as DNA, the CDR3 is TGCGCCAGCAACTCCCCGGGACAGAAAAGCTCTGGGGCCAACGTCCTGACTTTC.

The chain combines TRBV29-1 with TRBJ2-1, with 9 bases that match TRBD2. This CDR3 contains 12 residues. Germline CDR1 is SQVTM and CDR2 is ANQGSEA. V lost 8 bases and J lost 4; bases outside the gene matches: 3. DNA for the CDR3: TGCAGCAAACTAGCGGGTTACAATGAGCAGTTCTTC. This encodes CSKLAGYNEQFF.

This chain connects TRBV7-3 to TRBJ2-3; D ambiguous. The CDR3 is made up of 13 amino acids. Germline CDR1 reads SGHTA; CDR2 reads FQGTGA. V gave up 3 bases and J gave up 2 bases, with 6 bases separating them. CDR3 sequence (DNA): TGTGCCAGCAGCTTGGGCTACACAGATACGCAGTATTTT. It codes for CASSLGYTDTQYF.

The CDR3 DNA sequence: TGTGCCAGCAGCTTCTTAGGGATGACTACAGGGTCCTACGAGCAGTACTTC. It encodes CASSFLGMTTGSYEQYF. The genes are TRBV11-2 and TRBJ2-7, with D maybe TRBD1 (6 bases). The V and J ends lost 3 bases and 1 base respectively, with 19 bases between them. Per germline, CDR1 SGHAT and CDR2 FQNNGV. This CDR3 is 17 amino acids long.

The V gene is TRBV2, the J gene TRBJ2-7; TRBD1 aligns across 9 bases. CDR3 size: 14 residues. Trimming at V came to 10 bases and at J to 5 bases, leaving 12 bases not matched to a gene. Germline V gives CDR1 SNHLY, CDR2 FYNNEI. CDR3 bases: TGTGCCACCTCAATGGGACAGGGAACCCACGAGCAGTACTTC. Translation: CATSMGQGTHEQYF. Combining the CDR3 with reference TRBV2 and TRBJ2-7 gives the whole variable domain EPEVTQTPSHQVTQMGQEVILRCVPISNHLYFYWYRQILGQKVEFLVSFYNNEISEKSEIFDDQFSVERPDGSNFTLKIRSTKLEDSAMYFCATSMGQGTHEQYFGPGTRLTVT.

The chain uses TRBV6-5 and TRBJ2-7; TRBD1 agrees at 10 bases. Trimming removed 7 bases from V and 4 bases from J; junction bases left unmatched: 4. This CDR3 is built from 13 residues. Germline assignment: CDR1 MNHEY and CDR2 SVGAGI. CDR3 coding DNA: TGTGCCAGCAACCGGGACAGGGGTTACGAGCAGTACTTC. Amino acids: CASNRDRGYEQYF.

The CDR3 DNA reads as TGTGCCAGCAGCAAAGGGTCTAGCGGTAACCAAGAGACCCAGTACTTC. The encoded protein is CASSKGSSGNQETQYF. The gene calls are TRBV9 and TRBJ2-5; 7 bases agree with TRBD2. Germline V CDR1 and CDR2: SGDLS, YYNGEE. The CDR3 has 16 amino acids. V was clipped by 4 bases and J by 0 bases; unmatched bases: 9.

The chain carries TRBV6-2 or TRBV6-3 and TRBJ1-5; D ambiguous. Germline assignment: CDR1 MNHEY and CDR2 SVGEGT. CDR3 length: 15 amino acids. V shed 1 base and J shed 3 bases, with 10 bases lying between them. The CDR3 DNA reads TGTGCCAGCAGTTACTACGAGGGAGCCAATCAGCCCCAGCATTTT. It specifies CASSYYEGANQPQHF.

This clone has just a few counts. The V gene is TRBV7-8, the J gene TRBJ1-5, with D uncertain. The V gene's germline CDR1 is SGHVS and CDR2 FQNEAQ. V was pared by 4 bases and J by 6 bases, with 7 bases between. This CDR3 is built from 12 residues. The CDR3 DNA reads as TGTGCCAGCAGCTGGGAGGGTCAGCCCCAGCATTTT. It yields the protein CASSWEGQPQHF.